The T cell receptor beta chain described here comes from a study of CD8 T cells in ankylosing spondylitis. The study's findings and limits: Within peripheral blood, clones linked to disease were CD8+ and relatively rare.

This clonotype was detected many times. Its antigen is still unknown. There are 15 residues in the CDR3. V shed 4 bases and J 6 bases; nucleotides not matched to a gene: 8. Germline V gene lookup returns CDR1 SGHRS and CDR2 YFSETQ. TCRdb re-called the 5' RACE reads with MiXCR, one entry per CDR3 protein. The data contain under 250,000 distinct CDR3 sequences, roughly 10% of them singletons. The TCR sequence derives from a male donor with ankylosing spondylitis or in good health (not recorded which). Material: blood, either unsorted or a sorted T cell fraction (not recorded which). The genes are TRBV5-1 and TRBJ1-3; 9 nucleotides agree with TRBD1. CDR3 bases: TGCGCCAGCAGCCGTACAGGGGGCGGTGAAAACACCATATATTTT. Amino acids: CASSRTGGGENTIYF.